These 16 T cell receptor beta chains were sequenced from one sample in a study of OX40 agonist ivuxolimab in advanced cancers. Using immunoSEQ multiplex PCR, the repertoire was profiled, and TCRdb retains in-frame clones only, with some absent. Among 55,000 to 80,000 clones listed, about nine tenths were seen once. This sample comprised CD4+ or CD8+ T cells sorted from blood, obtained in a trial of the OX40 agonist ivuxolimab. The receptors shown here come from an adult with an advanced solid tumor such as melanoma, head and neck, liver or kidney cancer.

CDR3 DNA sequence: TGTGCCAGCAGCTTAAGCGGGGGACTAGCGGACAATGAGCAGTTCTTC. It yields the protein CASSLSGGLADNEQFF. The chain links TRBV7-3 to TRBJ2-1; TRBD2 matches at 11 bases. Per the germline V gene, CDR1 is SGHTA and CDR2 is FQGTGA. Trimming took 1 base from V and 5 from J; bases not matched to a gene: 4. The CDR3 has 16 residues.

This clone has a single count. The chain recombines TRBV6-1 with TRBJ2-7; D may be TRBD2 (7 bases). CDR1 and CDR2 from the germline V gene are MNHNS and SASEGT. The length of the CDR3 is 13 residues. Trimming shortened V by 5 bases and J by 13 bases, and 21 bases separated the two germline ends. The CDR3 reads CASSSGTTPTLYF. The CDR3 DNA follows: TGTGCCAGCAGTAGCGGGACAACCCCTACTCTTTACTTC.

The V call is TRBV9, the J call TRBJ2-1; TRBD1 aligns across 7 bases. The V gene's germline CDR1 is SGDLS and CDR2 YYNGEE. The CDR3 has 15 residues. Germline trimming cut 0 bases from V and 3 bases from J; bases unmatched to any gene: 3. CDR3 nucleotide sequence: TGTGCCAGCAGCGTAGGAGCAGGGGGCTACAATGAGCAGTTCTTC. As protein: CASSVGAGGYNEQFF.

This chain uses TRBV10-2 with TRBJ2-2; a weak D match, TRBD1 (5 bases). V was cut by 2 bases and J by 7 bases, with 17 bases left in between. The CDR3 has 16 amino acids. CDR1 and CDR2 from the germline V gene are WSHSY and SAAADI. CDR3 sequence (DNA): TGCGCCAGCAGTGAGGTTTGGTGGGGCGCAGACGGGGAGCTGTTTTTT. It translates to CASSEVWWGADGELFF.

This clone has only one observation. CDR3 DNA sequence: TGTGCCAGCAGCCAGGACAGGGGCAATCAGCCCCAGCATTTT. Translated: CASSQDRGNQPQHF. The genes are TRBV27 and TRBJ1-5; 8 positions agree with TRBD1. From germline, CDR1 is MNHEY and CDR2 SMNVEV (reference sequence). The CDR3 is 14 amino acids. J lost 2 bases, V lost 6 bases, and 3 bases had no gene match.

CDR3 sequence: CASSSRGGPTDTQYF. The CDR3 DNA is TGTGCCAGCAGCTCTCGTGGGGGGCCCACAGATACGCAGTATTTT. V gene TRBV2 combines with J gene TRBJ2-3, with D possibly being TRBD1 or TRBD2 (6 bases each). Germline CDR1 and CDR2: SNHLY and FYNNEI. The CDR3 loop spans 15 amino acids. V lost 6 bases, J lost 2 bases, and 15 bases lay in between.

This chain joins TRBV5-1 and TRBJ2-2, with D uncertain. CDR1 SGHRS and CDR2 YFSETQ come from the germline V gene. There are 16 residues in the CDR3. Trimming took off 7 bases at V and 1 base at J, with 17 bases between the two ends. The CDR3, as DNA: TGCGCCAGCTTGGACCCACGAAGTGGGAACACCGGGGAGCTGTTTTTT. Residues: CASLDPRSGNTGELFF.

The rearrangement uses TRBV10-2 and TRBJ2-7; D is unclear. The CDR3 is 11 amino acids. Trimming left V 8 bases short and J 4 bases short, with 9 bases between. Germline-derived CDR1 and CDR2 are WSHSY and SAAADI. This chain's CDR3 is CASSDRYEQYF. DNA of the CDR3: TGCGCCAGCTCCGATCGTTACGAGCAGTACTTC.

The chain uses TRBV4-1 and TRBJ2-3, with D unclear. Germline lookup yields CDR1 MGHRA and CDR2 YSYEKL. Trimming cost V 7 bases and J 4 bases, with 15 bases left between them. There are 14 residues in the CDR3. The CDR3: CASNFGQDADTQYF. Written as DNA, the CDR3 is TGCGCCAGCAATTTCGGTCAGGATGCAGATACGCAGTATTTT.

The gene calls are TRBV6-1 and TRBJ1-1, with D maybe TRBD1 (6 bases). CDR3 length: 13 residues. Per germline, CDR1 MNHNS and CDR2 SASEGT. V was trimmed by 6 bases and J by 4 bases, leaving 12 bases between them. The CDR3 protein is CASRRQAITEAFF. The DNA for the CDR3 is TGTGCCAGCAGAAGACAGGCTATCACTGAAGCTTTCTTT.

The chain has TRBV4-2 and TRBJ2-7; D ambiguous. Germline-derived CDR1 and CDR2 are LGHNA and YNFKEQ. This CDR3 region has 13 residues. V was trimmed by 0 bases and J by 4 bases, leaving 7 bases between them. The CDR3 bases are TGTGCCAGCAGCCAAGATATCGGGTACGAGCAGTACTTC. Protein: CASSQDIGYEQYF.

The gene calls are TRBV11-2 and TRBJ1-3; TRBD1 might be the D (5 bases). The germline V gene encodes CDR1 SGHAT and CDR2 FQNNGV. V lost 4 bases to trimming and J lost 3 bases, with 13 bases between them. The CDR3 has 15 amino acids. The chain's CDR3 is CASSSQVAVGNTIYF. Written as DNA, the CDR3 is TGTGCCAGCAGCTCACAGGTTGCAGTTGGAAACACCATATATTTT.

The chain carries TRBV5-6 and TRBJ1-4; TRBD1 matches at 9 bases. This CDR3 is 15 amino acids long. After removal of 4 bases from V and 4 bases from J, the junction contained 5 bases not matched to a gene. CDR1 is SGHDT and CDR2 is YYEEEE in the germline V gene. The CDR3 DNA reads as TGTGCCAGCAGCCTCGCGGGACAGGGTAATGAAAAACTGTTTTTT. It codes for CASSLAGQGNEKLFF.

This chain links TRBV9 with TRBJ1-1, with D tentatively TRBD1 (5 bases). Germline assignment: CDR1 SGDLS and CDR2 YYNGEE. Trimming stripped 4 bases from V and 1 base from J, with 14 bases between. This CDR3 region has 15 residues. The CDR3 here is CASSRDGSGNTEAFF. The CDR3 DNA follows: TGTGCCAGCAGCCGGGACGGGAGTGGGAACACTGAAGCTTTCTTT.

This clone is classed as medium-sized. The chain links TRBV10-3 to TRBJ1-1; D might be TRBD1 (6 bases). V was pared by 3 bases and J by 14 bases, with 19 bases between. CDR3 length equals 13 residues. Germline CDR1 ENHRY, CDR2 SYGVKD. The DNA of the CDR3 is TGTGCCATCAGTGAAAGTGGGGCGGATGGGGGCTTCTTT. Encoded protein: CAISESGADGGFF.

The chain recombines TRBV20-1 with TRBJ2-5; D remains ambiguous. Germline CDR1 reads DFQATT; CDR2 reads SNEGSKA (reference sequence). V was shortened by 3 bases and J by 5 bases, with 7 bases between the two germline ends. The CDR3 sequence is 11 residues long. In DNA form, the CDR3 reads TGCAGTGCTAGTTTACGGGAGACCCAGTACTTC. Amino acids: CSASLRETQYF.